This TCR beta chain was obtained from a study of CD8+ T cells in alopecia areata. Study background: Severity among treated patients was scored by the percentage of scalp area affected.

Regarding the study as a whole: Significant decreases in scalp clonality and expanded CD8+ clones followed tofacitinib treatment. Mice showed TCR sharing more clearly than patients did, possibly owing to HLA. During tofacitinib treatment, many expanded lesional clones remained in scalp and blood.

cDNA reverse transcribed from extracted RNA served as the sequencing template. Method: immunoSEQ multiplex PCR; TCRdb's copy keeps in-frame clones and lacks some. This sample has 250,000 to 350,000 clones; 60% occur once, and the top ten carry 0.93%. Germline lookup yields CDR1 SQVTM and CDR2 ANQGSEA. The CDR3 spans 14 residues. V was clipped by 3 bases and J by 4 bases, with 15 bases between them. The sample's treatment: oral pan-JAK inhibitor, 5-10 mg twice daily. A word on this clone: Its antigen remains unidentified.

The TCR originated in a human donor with alopecia areata. Sequenced material: CD4+ T cells sorted from blood, taken at approximately week 51, from a patient treated with tofacitinib. The rearrangement uses TRBV29-1 and TRBJ2-5, with D perhaps TRBD1 (6 bases). The CDR3 sequence: CSVDGLGARETQYF. CDR3 in DNA: TGCAGCGTTGATGGTTTGGGGGCGAGAGAGACCCAGTACTTC.